This entry is about one T cell receptor (beta chain). The sample comes from a study of blood T cell repertoires in COVID-19. Turning to the study itself: Spain, Italy and the United States supplied samples that represented acute and convalescent COVID-19. In each case, the material was cDNA or gDNA derived from T cells, B-cell-depleted T cells, or PBMCs.

Per the original data handling: For nucleated cells, counts were estimated from reference gene primer amplification. TCRdb keeps only in-frame clones here, not all; method: immunoSEQ multiplex PCR. That table is the source of V, J and clone size, and D and trimming were worked out from the DNA. Of 250,000 to 300,000 clones in the sample, about 87% are singletons; the top ten hold roughly 3.9%. This CDR3 spans 12 amino acids. V was clipped by 3 bases and J by 10 bases, with 7 bases between them. Germline CDR1 MNHEY, CDR2 SMNVEV (reference sequence). This receptor was obtained from a woman between 35 and 50 years old with acute or convalescent COVID-19. V is TRBV27 and J is TRBJ1-6; D call uncertain. The sequenced sample was peripheral blood. The CDR3 DNA follows: TGTGCCAGCAGTTTCCCTAAATCACCCCTCCACTTT. Protein sequence: CASSFPKSPLHF.